This T cell receptor (beta chain) was captured in a study of CD8+CD57+ T cells in acquired aplastic anemia. Study at large: DNA per sorted CD4+ or CD8+ sample ranged roughly 0.19 to 27.4 ug, averaging approximately 3.3 ug.

Germline CDR1 is SGHRS and CDR2 is YFSETQ. V was cut by 1 base and J by 1 base, with 5 bases left in between. The CDR3 is 13 amino acids. TCR beta VDJ and CDR3 were profiled, and genomic DNA was the template. TCRdb called the reads again in MiXCR, with one record for every CDR3 protein. The sample consists of some 170,000 distinct CDR3 sequences, just under 45% of them appearing once. Sequencing was performed on sorted CD4+, CD8+, or CD8+CD57+ T cells (not recorded which) from PBMCs. The sequence came from a human donor in good health. V gene TRBV5-1 combines with J gene TRBJ1-1; D not certain. DNA of the CDR3: TGCGCCAGCAGCTTGCGCACGAACACTGAAGCTTTCTTT. Translating gives CASSLRTNTEAFF.